Each of the 2 T cell receptor beta chains below was sequenced from the same sample in a study of T-cell reconstitution after alpha-beta-depleted transplantation in children. Researchers prepared the TCRbeta library using unique molecular identifiers, the study reports. TCRdb re-derived calls from the PCR reads in MiXCR, one entry per CDR3 protein. Of hundreds of thousands of distinct CDR3 sequences listed, 13% are singletons. Material: PBMCs, obtained before TCRalphabeta/CD19-depleted stem cell transplant. These receptors were collected from a girl aged 2-9 years with congenital amegakaryocytic thrombocytopenia, due to receive a stem cell transplant.

Concerning this clonotype itself: This may be a read error, as it is one base from a much larger clone. The chain recombines TRBV5-1 with TRBJ1-6; D remains unclear. Trimming pared 4 bases from V and 7 bases from J, leaving 18 bases between. Per the germline V gene, CDR1 is SGHRS and CDR2 is YFSETQ. This CDR3 has 16 residues. The CDR3 region has the DNA TGCGCCAGCAGCGTGTCCGGGGTTACTCGGAATTCACCCCTCCACTTT. As protein: CASSVSGVTRNSPLHF. Together with reference TRBV5-1 and TRBJ1-6, the CDR3 gives the full variable domain: KAGVTQTPRYLIKTRGQQVTLSCSPISGHRSVSWYQQTPGQGLQFLFEYFSETQRNKGNFPGRFSGRQFSNSRSEMNVSTLELGDSALYLCASSVSGVTRNSPLHFGNGTRLTVT.

The chain couples TRBV27 to TRBJ2-1, with TRBD1 identical over 8 bases. The CDR3 has 18 residues. Germline CDR1 is MNHEY and CDR2 is SMNVEV (reference sequence). V gave up 5 bases and J gave up 5 bases; unmatched junction bases: 17. The CDR3 reads CASSLLYPGGAGDNEQFF. CDR3 DNA: TGTGCCAGCAGTCTTCTCTACCCAGGGGGCGCAGGGGACAATGAGCAGTTCTTC.